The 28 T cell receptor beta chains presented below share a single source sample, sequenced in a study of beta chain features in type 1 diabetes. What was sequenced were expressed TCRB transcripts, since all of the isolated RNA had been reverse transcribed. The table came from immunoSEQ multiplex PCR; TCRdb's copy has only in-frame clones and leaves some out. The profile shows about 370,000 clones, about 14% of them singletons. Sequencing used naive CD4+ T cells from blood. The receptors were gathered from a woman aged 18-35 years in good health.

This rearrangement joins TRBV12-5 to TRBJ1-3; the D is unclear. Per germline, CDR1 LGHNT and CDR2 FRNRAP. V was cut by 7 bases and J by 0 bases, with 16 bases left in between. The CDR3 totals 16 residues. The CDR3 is CASVIHSPNSGNTIYF. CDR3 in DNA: TGTGCTAGTGTTATACACAGCCCAAACTCTGGAAACACCATATATTTT.

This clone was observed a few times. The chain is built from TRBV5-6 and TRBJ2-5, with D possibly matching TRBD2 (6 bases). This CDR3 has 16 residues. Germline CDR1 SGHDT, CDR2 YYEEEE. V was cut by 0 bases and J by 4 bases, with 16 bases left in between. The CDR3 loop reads CASSLVPGEGGETQYF. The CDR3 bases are TGTGCCAGCAGCTTGGTACCGGGAGAGGGTGGAGAGACCCAGTACTTC.

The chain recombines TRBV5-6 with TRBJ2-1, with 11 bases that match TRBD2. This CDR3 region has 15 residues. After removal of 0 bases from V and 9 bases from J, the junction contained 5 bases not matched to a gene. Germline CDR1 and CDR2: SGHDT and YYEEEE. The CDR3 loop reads CASSLGTSGYREQFF. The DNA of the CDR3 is TGTGCCAGCAGCTTGGGGACTAGCGGGTACCGTGAGCAGTTCTTC.

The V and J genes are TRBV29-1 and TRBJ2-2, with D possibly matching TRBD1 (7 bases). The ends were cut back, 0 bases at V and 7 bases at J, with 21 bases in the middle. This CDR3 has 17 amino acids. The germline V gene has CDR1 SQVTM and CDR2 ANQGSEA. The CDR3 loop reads CSVEDLAGGGGNGELFF. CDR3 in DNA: TGCAGCGTTGAAGATCTTGCAGGGGGAGGTGGTAACGGGGAGCTGTTTTTT.

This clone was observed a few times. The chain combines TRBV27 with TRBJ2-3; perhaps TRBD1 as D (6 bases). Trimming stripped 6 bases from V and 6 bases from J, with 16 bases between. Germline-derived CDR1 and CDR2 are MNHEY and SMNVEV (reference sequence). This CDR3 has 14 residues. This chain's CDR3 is CASSPSTGLDTQYF. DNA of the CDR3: TGTGCCAGCAGCCCATCAACAGGGTTGGATACGCAGTATTTT.

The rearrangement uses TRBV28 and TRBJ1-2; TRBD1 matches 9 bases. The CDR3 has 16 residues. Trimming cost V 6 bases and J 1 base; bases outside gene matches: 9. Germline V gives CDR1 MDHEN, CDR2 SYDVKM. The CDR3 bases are TGTGCCAGCAGCCGCCGGGACAGGGACCTTAACTATGGCTACACCTTC. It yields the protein CASSRRDRDLNYGYTF.

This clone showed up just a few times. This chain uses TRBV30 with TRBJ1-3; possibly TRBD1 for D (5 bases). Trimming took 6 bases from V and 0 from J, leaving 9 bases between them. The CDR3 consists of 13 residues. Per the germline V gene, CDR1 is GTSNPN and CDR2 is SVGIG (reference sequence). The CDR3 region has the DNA TGTGCCTGTGACAGAGACTCTGGAAACACCATATATTTT. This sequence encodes CACDRDSGNTIYF.

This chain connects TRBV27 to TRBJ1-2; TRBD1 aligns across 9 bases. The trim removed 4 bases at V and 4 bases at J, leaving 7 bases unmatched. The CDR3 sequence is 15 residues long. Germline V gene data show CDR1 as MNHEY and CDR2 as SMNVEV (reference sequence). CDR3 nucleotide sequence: TGTGCCAGCAGTTCCCCGGGACAGGGAAGCTATGGCTACACCTTC. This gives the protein CASSSPGQGSYGYTF.

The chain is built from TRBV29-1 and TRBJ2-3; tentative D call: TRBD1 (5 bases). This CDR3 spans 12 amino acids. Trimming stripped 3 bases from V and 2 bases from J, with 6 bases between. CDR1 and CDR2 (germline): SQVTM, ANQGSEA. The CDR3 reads CSVDRATDTQYF. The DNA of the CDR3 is TGCAGCGTTGACAGGGCCACAGATACGCAGTATTTT.

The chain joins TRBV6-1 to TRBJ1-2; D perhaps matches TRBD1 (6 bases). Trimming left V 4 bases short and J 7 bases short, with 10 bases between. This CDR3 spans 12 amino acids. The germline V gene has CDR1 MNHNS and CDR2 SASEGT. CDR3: CASSAYRVGYTF. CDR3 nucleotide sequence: TGTGCCAGCAGTGCCTACAGGGTTGGCTACACCTTC.

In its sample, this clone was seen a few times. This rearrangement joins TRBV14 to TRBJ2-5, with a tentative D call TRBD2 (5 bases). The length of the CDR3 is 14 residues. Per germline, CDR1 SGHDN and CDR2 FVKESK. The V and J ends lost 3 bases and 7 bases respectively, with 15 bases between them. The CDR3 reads CASSQSGRVGTQYF. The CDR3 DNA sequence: TGTGCCAGCAGCCAGAGCGGACGAGTAGGGACCCAGTACTTC.

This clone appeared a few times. As DNA, the CDR3 is TGTGCCAGCAGAAGCGGTATCTACAATGAGCAGTTCTTC. Translation gives CASRSGIYNEQFF. The V gene is TRBV2, the J gene TRBJ2-1; a weak D match, TRBD2 (5 bases). CDR3 length: 13 residues. CDR1 is SNHLY, CDR2 FYNNEI, per germline. Between the trimmed V and J ends, which lost 6 bases and 3 bases, there was a span of 9 bases.

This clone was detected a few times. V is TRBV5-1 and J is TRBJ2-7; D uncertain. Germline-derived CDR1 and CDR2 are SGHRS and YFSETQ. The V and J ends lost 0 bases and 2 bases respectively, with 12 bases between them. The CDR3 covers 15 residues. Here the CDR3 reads CASSLASAQTYEQYF. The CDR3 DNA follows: TGCGCCAGCAGCTTGGCGTCCGCCCAGACCTACGAGCAGTACTTC.

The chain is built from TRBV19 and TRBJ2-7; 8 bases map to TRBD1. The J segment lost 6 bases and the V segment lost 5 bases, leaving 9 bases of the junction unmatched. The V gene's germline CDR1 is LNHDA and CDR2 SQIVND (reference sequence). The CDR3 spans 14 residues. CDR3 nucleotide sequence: TGTGCCAGTAGTTGGGACAGGAGCATCGGCGAGCAGTACTTC. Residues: CASSWDRSIGEQYF.

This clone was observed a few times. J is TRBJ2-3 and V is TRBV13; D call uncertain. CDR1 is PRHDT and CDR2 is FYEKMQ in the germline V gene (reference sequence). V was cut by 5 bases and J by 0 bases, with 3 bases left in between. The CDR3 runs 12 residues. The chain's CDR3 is CASSASTDTQYF. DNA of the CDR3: TGTGCCAGCAGCGCGAGCACAGATACGCAGTATTTT.

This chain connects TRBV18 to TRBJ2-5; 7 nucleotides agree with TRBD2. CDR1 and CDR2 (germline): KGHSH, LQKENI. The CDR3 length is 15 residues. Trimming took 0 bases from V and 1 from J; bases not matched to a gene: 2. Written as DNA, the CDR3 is TGTGCCAGCTCACCACCGAAGCGGGGCCAAGAGACCCAGTACTTC. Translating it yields CASSPPKRGQETQYF.

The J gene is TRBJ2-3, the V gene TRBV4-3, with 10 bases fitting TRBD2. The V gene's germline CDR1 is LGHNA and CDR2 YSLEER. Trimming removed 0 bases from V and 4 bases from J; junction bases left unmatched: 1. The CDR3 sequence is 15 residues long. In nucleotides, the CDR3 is TGCGCCAGCAGCCAAGATCTAGCGGGGGCAGATACGCAGTATTTT. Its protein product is CASSQDLAGADTQYF.

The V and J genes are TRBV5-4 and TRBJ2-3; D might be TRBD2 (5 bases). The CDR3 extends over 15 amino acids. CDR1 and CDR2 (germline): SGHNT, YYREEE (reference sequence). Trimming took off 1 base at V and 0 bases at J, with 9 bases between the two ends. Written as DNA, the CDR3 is TGTGCCAGCAGCTTGATGGCGGGCAGCACAGATACGCAGTATTTT. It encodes CASSLMAGSTDTQYF.

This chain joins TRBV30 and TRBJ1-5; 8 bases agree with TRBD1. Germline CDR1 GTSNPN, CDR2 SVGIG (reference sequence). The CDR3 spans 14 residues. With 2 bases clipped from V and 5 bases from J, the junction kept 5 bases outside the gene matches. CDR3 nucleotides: TGTGCCTGGAGTCAGGGGGCCCTCGATCAGCCCCAGCATTTT. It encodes CAWSQGALDQPQHF.

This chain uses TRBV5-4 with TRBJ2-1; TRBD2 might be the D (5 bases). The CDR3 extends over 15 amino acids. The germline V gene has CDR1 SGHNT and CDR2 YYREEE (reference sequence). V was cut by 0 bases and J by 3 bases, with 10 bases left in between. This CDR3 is CASSLALADYNEQFF. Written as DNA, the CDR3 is TGTGCCAGCAGCTTGGCGCTAGCAGACTACAATGAGCAGTTCTTC.

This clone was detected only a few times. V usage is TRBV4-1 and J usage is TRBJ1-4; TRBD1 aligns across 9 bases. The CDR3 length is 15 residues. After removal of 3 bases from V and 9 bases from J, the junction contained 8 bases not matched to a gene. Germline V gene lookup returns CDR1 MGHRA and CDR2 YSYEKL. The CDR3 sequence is CASSHGTGNYQKLFF. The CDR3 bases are TGCGCCAGCAGCCATGGGACAGGGAATTATCAAAAACTGTTTTTT.

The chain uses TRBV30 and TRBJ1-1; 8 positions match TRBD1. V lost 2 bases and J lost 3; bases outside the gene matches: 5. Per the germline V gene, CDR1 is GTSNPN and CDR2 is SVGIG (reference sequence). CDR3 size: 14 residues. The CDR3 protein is CAWSKTTGDTEAFF. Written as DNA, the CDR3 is TGTGCCTGGAGTAAAACGACAGGGGACACTGAAGCTTTCTTT.

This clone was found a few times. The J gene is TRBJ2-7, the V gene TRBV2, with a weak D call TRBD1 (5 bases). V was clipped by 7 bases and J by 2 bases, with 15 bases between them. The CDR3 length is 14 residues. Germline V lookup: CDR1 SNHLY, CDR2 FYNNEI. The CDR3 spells CASKSSQGTYEQYF. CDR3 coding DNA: TGTGCCAGCAAAAGTAGCCAGGGCACCTACGAGCAGTACTTC. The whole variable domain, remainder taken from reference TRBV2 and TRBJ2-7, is EPEVTQTPSHQVTQMGQEVILRCVPISNHLYFYWYRQILGQKVEFLVSFYNNEISEKSEIFDDQFSVERPDGSNFTLKIRSTKLEDSAMYFCASKSSQGTYEQYFGPGTRLTVT.

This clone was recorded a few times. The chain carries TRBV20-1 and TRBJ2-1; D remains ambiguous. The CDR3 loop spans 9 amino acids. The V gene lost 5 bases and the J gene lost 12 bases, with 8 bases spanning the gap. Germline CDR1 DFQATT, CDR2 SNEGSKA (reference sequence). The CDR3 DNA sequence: TGCAGTGCTGGAGCTTGGCAGTTCTTC. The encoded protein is CSAGAWQFF.

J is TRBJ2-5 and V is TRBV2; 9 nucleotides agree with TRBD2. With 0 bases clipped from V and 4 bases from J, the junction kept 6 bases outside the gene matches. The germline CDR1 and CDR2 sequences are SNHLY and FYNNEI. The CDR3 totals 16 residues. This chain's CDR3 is CASSEAGLAGRETQYF. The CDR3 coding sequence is TGTGCCAGCAGTGAAGCGGGGCTAGCGGGAAGAGAGACCCAGTACTTC.

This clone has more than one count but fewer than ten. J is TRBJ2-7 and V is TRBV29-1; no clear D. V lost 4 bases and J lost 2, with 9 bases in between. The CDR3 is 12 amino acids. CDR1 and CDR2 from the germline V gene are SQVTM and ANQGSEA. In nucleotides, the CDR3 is TGCAGCGTTGTAAACAGTCCCTACGAGCAGTACTTC. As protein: CSVVNSPYEQYF.

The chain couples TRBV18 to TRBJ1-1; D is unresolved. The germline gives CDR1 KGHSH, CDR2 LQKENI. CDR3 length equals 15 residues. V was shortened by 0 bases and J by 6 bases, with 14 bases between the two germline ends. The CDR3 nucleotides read TGTGCCAGCTCACCACCGCGGGGTCCAAGGGCTGAAGCTTTCTTT. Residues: CASSPPRGPRAEAFF. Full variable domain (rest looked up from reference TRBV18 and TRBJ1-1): NAGVMQNPRHLVRRRGQEARLRCSPMKGHSHVYWYRQLPEEGLKFMVYLQKENIIDESGMPKERFSAEFPKEGPSILRIQQVVRGDSAAYFCASSPPRGPRAEAFFGQGTRLTVV.

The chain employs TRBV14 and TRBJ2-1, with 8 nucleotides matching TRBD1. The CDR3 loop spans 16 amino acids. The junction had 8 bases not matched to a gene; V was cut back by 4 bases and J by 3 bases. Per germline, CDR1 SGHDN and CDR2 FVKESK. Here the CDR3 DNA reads TGTGCCAGCAGCCCATTGCCAGGACAGGGCTACAATGAGCAGTTCTTC. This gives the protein CASSPLPGQGYNEQFF.